The rows below give T cell receptor beta chains drawn from one sample of a study. TCRdb re-called the RT-PCR reads through MiXCR, storing one row per CDR3 protein. The sample carries about 700,000 distinct CDR3 sequences, 14% recorded once. Sequencing input: memory CD4+ T cells from blood. Receptor source: a female donor in good health, serving as a healthy control. CDR3s include the opening cysteine and the closing phenylalanine or tryptophan. D genes are given only for firm matches.

>TRBV7-2|NA|TRBJ2-3
CASSPSITDTQYF
>TRBV6-6|NA|TRBJ1-5
CATAGGASNQPQHF
>TRBV12-3/TRBV12-4|NA|TRBJ1-3
CASSRDLSGTGNTIYF
>TRBV7-2|NA|TRBJ2-7
CASSLVAGAKEQYF
>TRBV20-1|NA|TRBJ1-1
CRGVAGNTEAFF
>TRBV20-1|NA|TRBJ2-7
CSASRAGGYEQYF
>TRBV29-1|TRBD2|TRBJ2-3
CSVETSGGQLGWQIQPDTQYF
>TRBV7-2|TRBD2|TRBJ2-3
CASSLVLGGLAGPREDTQYF
>TRBV30|TRBD1|TRBJ1-1
CAWGTGMNTEAFF
>TRBV24-1|NA|TRBJ2-4
CATSDSGPRAKNIQYF
>TRBV12-3/TRBV12-4|NA|TRBJ1-2
CASSPSGKYYGYTF
>TRBV20-1|TRBD2|TRBJ2-3
CSARREGLTDTQYF
>TRBV9|NA|TRBJ1-3
CASSFESGNTIYF
>TRBV6-5|NA|TRBJ1-6
CASSYGTDYNSPLHF
>TRBV6-1|NA|TRBJ2-7
CASRKQDSYEQYF
>TRBV12-3/TRBV12-4|NA|TRBJ2-7
CASSLALDGKHEQYF